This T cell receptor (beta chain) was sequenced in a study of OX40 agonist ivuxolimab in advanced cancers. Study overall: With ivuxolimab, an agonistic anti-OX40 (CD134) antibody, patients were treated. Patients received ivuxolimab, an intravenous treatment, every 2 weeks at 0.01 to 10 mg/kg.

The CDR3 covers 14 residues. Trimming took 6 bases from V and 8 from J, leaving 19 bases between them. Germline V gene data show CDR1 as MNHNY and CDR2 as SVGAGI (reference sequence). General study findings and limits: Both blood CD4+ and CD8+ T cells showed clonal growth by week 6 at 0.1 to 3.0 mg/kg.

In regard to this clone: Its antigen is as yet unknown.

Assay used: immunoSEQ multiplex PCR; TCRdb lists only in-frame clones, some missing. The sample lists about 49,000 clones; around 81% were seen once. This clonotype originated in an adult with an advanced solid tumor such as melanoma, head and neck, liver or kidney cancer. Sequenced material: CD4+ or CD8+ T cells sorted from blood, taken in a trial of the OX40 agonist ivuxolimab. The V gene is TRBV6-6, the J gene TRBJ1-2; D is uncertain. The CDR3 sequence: CASSPLEALGGYTF. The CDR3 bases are TGTGCCAGCAGCCCTCTGGAAGCTCTGGGCGGCTACACCTTC.